Below are 15 T cell receptor beta chains sequenced from a single sample in a study of human T cells and chemical hapten exposure. TCRdb re-called the RACE reads through MiXCR, storing one row per CDR3 protein. The sample records 99,000 or so distinct CDR3 sequences, less than 35% being singletons. Time point defined: patch test 3, about 24 weeks after DPC sensitization. Treatment of the sample: therapeutic diphenylcyclopropenone sensitization with weekly scalp DPC. This sample comprised whole blood, obtained in connection with sensitization to the hapten diphenylcyclopropenone (DPC). These receptors came from a man in his forties or fifties with alopecia areata. Some clones in this sample may be carry-over from other donors' samples.

The chain joins TRBV20-1 to TRBJ1-6, with D perhaps matching TRBD1 (5 bases). The CDR3 sequence is 13 residues long. V was trimmed by 7 bases and J by 4 bases, leaving 11 bases between them. Germline CDR1 is DFQATT and CDR2 is SNEGSKA (reference sequence). CDR3 in DNA: TGCAGTGTCTTGGGGGGGTATAATTCACCCCTCCACTTT. It yields the protein CSVLGGYNSPLHF.

This clonotype was seen a few times. The chain combines TRBV5-1 with TRBJ2-1; a possible D gene is TRBD1 (6 bases). This CDR3 is built from 15 residues. Germline-derived CDR1 and CDR2 are SGHRS and YFSETQ. V shed 0 bases and J shed 4 bases, with 11 bases lying between them. CDR3 bases: TGCGCCAGCAGCTTGGGGGAGACAGGATACAATGAGCAGTTCTTC. Residues: CASSLGETGYNEQFF.

The chain couples TRBV7-2 to TRBJ2-2, with D tentatively TRBD2 (5 bases). V was shortened by 0 bases and J by 8 bases, with 13 bases between the two germline ends. The V gene's germline CDR1 is SGHTA and CDR2 FQGNSA. The CDR3 is 15 residues long. The CDR3 region is CASSLAGVVSGELFF. Here the CDR3 DNA reads TGTGCCAGCAGCTTAGCGGGAGTGGTTTCGGGGGAGCTGTTTTTT.

This clonotype was counted between two and nine times. The chain carries TRBV12-5 and TRBJ1-1; 8 positions match TRBD1. The CDR3 loop spans 18 amino acids. With 4 bases clipped from V and 0 bases from J, the junction kept 13 bases outside the gene matches. Germline V gene lookup returns CDR1 LGHNT and CDR2 FRNRAP. The CDR3 nucleotides are TGTGCTAGTGGTTCTAGCTGGGACAGGCTGGTCGTGAACACTGAAGCTTTCTTT. Translation: CASGSSWDRLVVNTEAFF.

This chain uses TRBV2 with TRBJ2-3; tentatively, D is TRBD2 (6 bases). The germline CDR1 and CDR2 sequences are SNHLY and FYNNEI. Trimming removed 4 bases from V and 3 bases from J, with 14 bases in between. This CDR3 spans 15 amino acids. CDR3 DNA: TGTGCCAGCAGTGTAGAGACTAGTAATACAGATACGCAGTATTTT. Amino acid sequence: CASSVETSNTDTQYF.

A few counts support this clonotype. The CDR3 reads CASSRGAEAFF. The CDR3 coding sequence is TGTGCCAGCAGCCGCGGGGCGGAAGCTTTCTTT. The J gene is TRBJ1-1, the V gene TRBV6-5; TRBD1 is a possible D gene (5 bases). Germline CDR1 reads MNHEY; CDR2 reads SVGAGI. V lost 6 bases to trimming and J lost 8 bases, with 10 bases between them. This CDR3 has 11 amino acids.

The chain recombines TRBV5-1 with TRBJ1-2; 11 bases agree with TRBD1. The V and J ends lost 4 bases and 8 bases, in that order; junction bases with no gene match: 4. CDR1 is SGHRS and CDR2 is YFSETQ in the germline V gene. The CDR3 sequence is 13 residues long. CDR3 sequence (DNA): TGCGCCAGCAGCGGGGGACAGGGGGGAGGCTACACCTTC. It encodes CASSGGQGGGYTF. The full variable domain, rest sourced from reference TRBV5-1 and TRBJ1-2, is KAGVTQTPRYLIKTRGQQVTLSCSPISGHRSVSWYQQTPGQGLQFLFEYFSETQRNKGNFPGRFSGRQFSNSRSEMNVSTLELGDSALYLCASSGGQGGGYTFGSGTRLTVV.

This clonotype turned up a few times. The chain combines TRBV10-3 with TRBJ2-3; 10 positions match TRBD1. This CDR3 spans 15 amino acids. Germline V CDR1 and CDR2: ENHRY, SYGVKD. V dropped 5 bases and J dropped 2; count of bases not matched to a gene: 4. The CDR3 bases are TGTGCCATCAGTCCAGGGACAGGGGTCACAGATACGCAGTATTTT. It is translated as CAISPGTGVTDTQYF.

The sample holds a few counts of this clonotype. The chain uses TRBV7-2 and TRBJ1-6, with TRBD1 matching over 8 bases. Germline V lookup: CDR1 SGHTA, CDR2 FQGNSA. The CDR3 loop spans 15 amino acids. V trimming: 5 bases; J trimming: 7 bases; junction bases outside the gene matches: 7. CDR3 loop: CASSPDRAENSPLHF. The DNA of the CDR3 is TGTGCCAGCAGCCCGGACAGGGCTGAGAATTCACCCCTCCACTTT.

CDR3 in DNA: TGTGCCAGCATCAGAGCCGGGGGGCCAGTAGCCAAAAACATTCAGTACTTC. It translates to CASIRAGGPVAKNIQYF. The V call is TRBV6-1, the J call TRBJ2-4, with D possibly matching TRBD2 (7 bases). V lost 7 bases, J lost 0 bases, and 19 bases lay in between. Germline CDR1 and CDR2: MNHNS and SASEGT. The CDR3 is made up of 17 amino acids.

The chain has TRBV11-2 and TRBJ2-6, with unresolved D. V was pared by 6 bases and J by 0 bases, with 6 bases between. The CDR3 is made up of 14 amino acids. Looked up from germline, CDR1 is SGHAT and CDR2 is FQNNGV. CDR3 coding DNA: TGTGCCAGCAGTTCGATCTCTGGGGCCAACGTCCTGACTTTC. As protein: CASSSISGANVLTF.

This chain connects TRBV7-9 to TRBJ1-1; D is unresolved. This CDR3 is built from 18 residues. Germline CDR1 and CDR2: SEHNR and FQNEAQ (reference sequence). The V gene lost 1 base and the J gene lost 4 bases, with 22 bases spanning the gap. CDR3 in DNA: TGTGCCAGCAGCTTAGGGGAGTTCGGTCTCGGTAAATCCACTGAAGCTTTCTTT. Encoded protein: CASSLGEFGLGKSTEAFF.

The rearrangement joins TRBV7-9 to TRBJ1-6; D remains unclear. The CDR3 has 14 amino acids. Germline-derived CDR1 and CDR2 are SEHNR and FQNEAQ (reference sequence). V shed 1 base and J shed 6 bases, with 7 bases lying between them. The CDR3 region is CASSLGQINSPLHF. The DNA of the CDR3 is TGTGCCAGCAGCTTAGGGCAGATTAATTCACCCCTCCACTTT. Complete variable domain (other parts from reference TRBV7-9 and TRBJ1-6): DTGVSQNPRHKITKRGQNVTFRCDPISEHNRLYWYRQTLGQGPEFLTYFQNEAQLEKSRLLSDRFSAERPKGSFSTLEIQRTEQGDSAMYLCASSLGQINSPLHFGNGTRLTVT.

The chain combines TRBV20-1 with TRBJ2-3; 11 bases line up with TRBD2. Germline CDR1 reads DFQATT; CDR2 reads SNEGSKA (reference sequence). The length of the CDR3 is 17 residues. V shed 0 bases and J 1 base; nucleotides not matched to a gene: 6. The CDR3 spells CSARDLLAGVGTDTQYF. The CDR3 nucleotides read TGCAGTGCTAGAGATCTACTAGCGGGAGTCGGCACAGATACGCAGTATTTT.

The gene calls are TRBV9 and TRBJ1-1; tentatively, D is TRBD1 (5 bases). CDR1 and CDR2 (germline): SGDLS, YYNGEE. Trimming cost V 2 bases and J 1 base, with 18 bases left between them. This CDR3 is 17 amino acids long. For the CDR3, the DNA is TGTGCCAGCAGCGTGGGGGGTGACAGCTATCAGAACACTGAAGCTTTCTTT. Its translation is CASSVGGDSYQNTEAFF.